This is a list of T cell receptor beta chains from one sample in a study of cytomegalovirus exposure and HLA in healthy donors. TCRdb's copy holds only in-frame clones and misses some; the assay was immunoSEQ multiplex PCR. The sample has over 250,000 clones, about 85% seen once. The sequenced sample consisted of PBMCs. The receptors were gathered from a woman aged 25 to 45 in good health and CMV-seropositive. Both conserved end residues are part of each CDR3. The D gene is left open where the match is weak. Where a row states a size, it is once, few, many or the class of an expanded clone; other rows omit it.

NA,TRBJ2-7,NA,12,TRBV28,TGTGCCAGCAGGTCCCTAGTGAACGAGCAGTACTTC,CASRSLVNEQYF
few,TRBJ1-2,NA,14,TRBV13,TGTGCCAGCAGCTTAGGGCAGAGCCTTCCGGGCTACACCTTC,CASSLGQSLPGYTF
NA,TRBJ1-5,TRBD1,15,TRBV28,TGTGCCAGCATCCTGACAGGGGTGAGTAGTCAGCCCCAGCATTTT,CASILTGVSSQPQHF
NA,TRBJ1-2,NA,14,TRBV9,TGTGCCAGCACCCCAGGGTATCCTCTTAATGGCTACACCTTC,CASTPGYPLNGYTF
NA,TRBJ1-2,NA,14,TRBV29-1,TGCAGCGTTGCGGGTATGGGAGGGGGGTATGGCTACACCTTC,CSVAGMGGGYGYTF
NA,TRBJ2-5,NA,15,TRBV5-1,TGCGCCAGCAGCTTGGTATCGGGCAGCCAAGAGACCCAGTACTTC,CASSLVSGSQETQYF
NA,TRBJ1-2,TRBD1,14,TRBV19,TGTGCCAGTGCCGGACAGGCAGCTAACTATGGCTACACCTTC,CASAGQAANYGYTF
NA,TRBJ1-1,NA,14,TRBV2,TGTGCCAGCAGTAAGGACGGTAGGAACACTGAAGCTTTCTTT,CASSKDGRNTEAFF
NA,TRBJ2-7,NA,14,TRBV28,TGTGCCAGCAGTGTGGATGGGCGGGGTTACGAGCAGTACTTC,CASSVDGRGYEQYF
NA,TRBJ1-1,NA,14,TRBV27,TGTGCCAGCAGCACAGGGTCTGTGGGCACTGAAGCTTTCTTT,CASSTGSVGTEAFF
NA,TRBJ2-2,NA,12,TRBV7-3,TGTGCCAGCAGCTTTGGGTCCGGGGAGCTGTTTTTT,CASSFGSGELFF
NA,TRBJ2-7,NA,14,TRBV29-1,TGCAGCGTTGAAGGAGTATGGGGTACCTACGAGCAGTACTTC,CSVEGVWGTYEQYF
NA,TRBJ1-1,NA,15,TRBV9,TGTGCCAGCACCCCAACACCCCGACTGAACACTGAAGCTTTCTTT,CASTPTPRLNTEAFF
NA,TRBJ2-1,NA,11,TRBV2,TGTGCCAGCAGCGAAGACAATGAGCAGTTCTTC,CASSEDNEQFF
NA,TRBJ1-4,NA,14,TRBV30,TGTGCCTGGAGTGTTGCTAACGGGAATGAAAAACTGTTTTTT,CAWSVANGNEKLFF
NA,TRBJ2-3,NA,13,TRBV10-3,TGTGCCATCAGTGAAAGCGCCCCGGATACGCAGTATTTT,CAISESAPDTQYF
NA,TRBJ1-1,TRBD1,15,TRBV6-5,TGTGCCAGCAGTTCCTGGGGACAGATGAACACTGAAGCTTTCTTT,CASSSWGQMNTEAFF
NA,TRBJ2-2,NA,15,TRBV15,TGTGCCACCAGCCGCTGGGGGTCGGACACCGGGGAGCTGTTTTTT,CATSRWGSDTGELFF
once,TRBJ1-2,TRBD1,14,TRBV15,TGTGCCACCAGCCCGAGACAGGGCGTGTATGGCTACACCTTC,CATSPRQGVYGYTF
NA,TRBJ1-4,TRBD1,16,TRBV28,TGTGCCAGCAGTCAATTGACGACAGGGCGTAATGAAAAACTGTTTTTT,CASSQLTTGRNEKLFF
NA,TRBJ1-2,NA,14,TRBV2,TGTGCCAGCAGTCCAGGCTCAGCTAACTATGGCTACACCTTC,CASSPGSANYGYTF